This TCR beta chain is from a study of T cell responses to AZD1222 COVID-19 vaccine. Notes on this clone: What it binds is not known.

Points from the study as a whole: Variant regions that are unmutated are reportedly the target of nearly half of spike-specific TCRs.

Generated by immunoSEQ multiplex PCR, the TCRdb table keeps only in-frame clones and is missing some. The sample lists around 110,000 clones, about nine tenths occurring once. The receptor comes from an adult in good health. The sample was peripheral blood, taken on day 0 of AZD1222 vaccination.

Here the CDR3 DNA reads TGTGCCAGCATCCCTAGGGCGTCGGGACTAGCGGGAGGTATATCAAACACAGATACGCAGTATTTT. The encoded protein is CASIPRASGLAGGISNTDTQYF. The V gene is TRBV27, the J gene TRBJ2-3, with TRBD2 identical over 15 bases. The germline V gene has CDR1 MNHEY and CDR2 SMNVEV (reference sequence). Germline trimming cut 7 bases from V and 2 bases from J; bases unmatched to any gene: 22. The CDR3 extends over 22 amino acids.